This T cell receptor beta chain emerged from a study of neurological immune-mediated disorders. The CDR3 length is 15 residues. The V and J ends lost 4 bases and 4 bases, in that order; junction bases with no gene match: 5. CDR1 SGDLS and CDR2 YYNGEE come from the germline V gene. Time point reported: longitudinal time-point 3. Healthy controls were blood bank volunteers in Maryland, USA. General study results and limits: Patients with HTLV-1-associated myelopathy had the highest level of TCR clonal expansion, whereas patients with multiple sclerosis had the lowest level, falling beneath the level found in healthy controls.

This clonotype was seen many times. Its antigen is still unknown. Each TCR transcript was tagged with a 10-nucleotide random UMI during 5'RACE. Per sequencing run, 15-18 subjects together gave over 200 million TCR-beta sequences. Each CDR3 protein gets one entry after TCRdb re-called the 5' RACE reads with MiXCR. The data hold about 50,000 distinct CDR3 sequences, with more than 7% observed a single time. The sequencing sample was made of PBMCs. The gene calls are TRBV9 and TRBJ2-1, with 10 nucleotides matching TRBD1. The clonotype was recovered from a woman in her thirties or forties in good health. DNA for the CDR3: TGTGCCAGCAGCTTGGGACAGGGGATATACAATGAGCAGTTCTTC. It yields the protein CASSLGQGIYNEQFF.